The sequence of this T cell receptor (beta chain) was determined in a study of a mutant IDH1 vaccine in newly diagnosed glioma. As concerns this clone: The target antigen is unknown.

Germline lookup yields CDR1 MNHEY and CDR2 SMNVEV (reference sequence). This CDR3 has 13 amino acids. Deletions cut 5 bases from V and 5 bases from J, with 12 bases between. The time point was: week 5, during vaccination. Every vaccination contained 300 ug of the mutant IDH1 20-mer peptide and was paired with topical imiquimod. Sequencing was performed with immunoSEQ multiplex PCR; in TCRdb, only in-frame clones are kept and a portion is missing. The table includes roughly 51,000 clones, about 86% detected once. The chain has TRBV27 and TRBJ1-2; TRBD1 is a possible D gene (5 bases). The starting material was PBMCs, obtained from a glioma patient whose treatment included an IDH1 peptide vaccine. The TCR sequence derives from a man aged 30-40 years with glioma. CDR3 DNA: TGTGCCAGCAGTCCCGGACATGCTTATGGCTACACCTTC. Translated: CASSPGHAYGYTF.